Given below is one TCR beta chain in context. Its target is unknown. Losses at the gene ends were 6 bases for V and 4 bases for J; bases not matched to a gene: 14. The CDR3 has 16 amino acids. From germline, CDR1 is DFQATT and CDR2 SNEGSKA (reference sequence). The data originate from a study of CD8+CD57+ T cells in acquired aplastic anemia. Study information: On average, sorted CD4+ and CD8+ cells gave 2.5 to 4 ug of DNA.

Genomic DNA constituted the template upon which TCR beta VDJ and CDR3 profiling was performed. TCRdb ran MiXCR on the reads and lists one entry per CDR3 protein. The table records 450,000 to 550,000 distinct CDR3 sequences, over 25% of them present only once. Patients chosen for sequencing had CD8+CD57+ cells that had expanded, as shown by flow cytometry. Acquired aplastic anemia of severe grade affected all patients. Overall study results and limits: Sharing between patients and controls was observed for twenty-nine CD8+ CDR3 sequences.

The chain is built from TRBV20-1 and TRBJ1-5, with 8 bases fitting TRBD1. The clonotype comes from a human donor with aplastic anemia. The specimen sequenced was sorted CD4+, CD8+, or CD8+CD57+ T cells (not recorded which) from PBMCs. The CDR3 nucleotides are TGCAGTGCCCATAAAGGACAGGGTTTACGTAATCAGCCCCAGCATTTT. Its translation is CSAHKGQGLRNQPQHF.